The sequence of this T cell receptor (beta chain) was determined in a study of blood T cells in healthy people across ages. It was with a sample-barcoded 5' primer and a J-beta primer mix that a second PCR of roughly 7 to 12 cycles was run. TCRdb reprocessed the 5' RACE reads with MiXCR, giving one entry per CDR3 protein. The sample yields more than 1,000,000 distinct CDR3 sequences, around 25% seen once. This clonotype was found a few times. Separately, the same data were catalogued under a study of T cells of mothers and their children.

Sample: blood. The TCR sequence derives from a girl between 2 and 10 years old in good health.

The CDR3 region is CASSQEMTGSYGYTF. CDR3 sequence (DNA): TGCGCCAGCAGCCAAGAAATGACAGGGTCGTATGGCTACACCTTC. The chain uses TRBV4-3 and TRBJ1-2, with 7 bases matching TRBD1. The CDR3 has 15 amino acids. Losses at the gene ends were 0 bases for V and 5 bases for J; bases not matched to a gene: 6. Germline V gene sequence: CDR1 LGHNA, CDR2 YSLEER.